The source of this TCR beta chain is a study of siplizumab effects on memory and regulatory T cells. On this clone: Its antigen is unidentified.

The CDR3 has 10 residues. V was clipped by 7 bases and J by 8 bases, with 11 bases between them. Germline values: CDR1 GTSNPN, CDR2 SVGIG (reference sequence). Responder and stimulator cells in the mixed lymphocyte reaction were cultured together for less than 7 days at 37°C. Data came from immunoSEQ multiplex PCR; TCRdb stores just in-frame clones and leaves some out. The table lists approximately 13,000 clones, 30% to 40% of them singletons, with roughly a tenth in the top ten. The origin of this receptor is a human donor in good health; the cells came from an allogeneic mixed lymphocyte reaction. This chain links TRBV30 with TRBJ1-2; D not certain. Sequencing input: CFSE-low (dividing) CD8+ T cells sorted from an allogeneic mixed lymphocyte reaction. CDR3 amino acids: CASLLGGYTF. As DNA, the CDR3 is TGTGCCTCTTTGTTAGGGGGCTACACCTTC.